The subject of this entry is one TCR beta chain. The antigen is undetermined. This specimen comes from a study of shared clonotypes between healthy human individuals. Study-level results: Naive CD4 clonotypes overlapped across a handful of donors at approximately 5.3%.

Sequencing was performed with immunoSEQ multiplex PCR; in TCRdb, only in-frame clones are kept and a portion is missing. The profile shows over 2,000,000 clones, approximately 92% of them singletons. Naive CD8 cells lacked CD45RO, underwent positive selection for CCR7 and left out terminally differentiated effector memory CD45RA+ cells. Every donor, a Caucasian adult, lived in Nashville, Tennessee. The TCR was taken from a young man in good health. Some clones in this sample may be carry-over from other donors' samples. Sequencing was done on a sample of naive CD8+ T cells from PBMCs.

CDR3 sequence reads: CASSLGTGEMVTEAFF. For the CDR3, the DNA is TGCGCCAGCAGCTTGGGAACAGGTGAAATGGTCACTGAAGCTTTCTTT. The J gene is TRBJ1-1, the V gene TRBV5-1; D possibly corresponds to TRBD1 (5 bases). Germline CDR1 and CDR2: SGHRS and YFSETQ. The length of the CDR3 is 16 residues. The ends were cut back, 0 bases at V and 4 bases at J, with 16 bases in the middle. Full variable domain (remainder filled in from reference TRBV5-1 and TRBJ1-1): KAGVTQTPRYLIKTRGQQVTLSCSPISGHRSVSWYQQTPGQGLQFLFEYFSETQRNKGNFPGRFSGRQFSNSRSEMNVSTLELGDSALYLCASSLGTGEMVTEAFFGQGTRLTVV.